The clone carrying this TCR beta chain was observed a handful of times. Its cognate antigen is unknown. The CDR3 is made up of 13 amino acids. Trimming left V 4 bases short and J 4 bases short, with 12 bases between. Germline V CDR1 and CDR2: SQVTM, ANQGSEA. The data were taken from a study of blood T cells in healthy people across ages. Primed by a sample-barcoded 5' primer and a J-beta primer mix, a second PCR proceeded for about 6 to 12 cycles. TCRdb independently ran MiXCR on the 5' RACE reads; one entry per CDR3 protein. Here the sample spans approximately 1,700,000 distinct CDR3 sequences, about 39% being singletons. Study findings and constraints: Estimated diversity across one million T cells was deemed an underestimate.

The chain joins TRBV29-1 to TRBJ2-3, with D possibly matching TRBD2 (7 bases). The sequenced sample consisted of blood. The sequence was obtained from a human donor in good health. CDR3 in amino acids: CSVVGRGADTQYF. The CDR3 bases are TGCAGCGTTGTTGGGAGGGGGGCAGATACGCAGTATTTT.